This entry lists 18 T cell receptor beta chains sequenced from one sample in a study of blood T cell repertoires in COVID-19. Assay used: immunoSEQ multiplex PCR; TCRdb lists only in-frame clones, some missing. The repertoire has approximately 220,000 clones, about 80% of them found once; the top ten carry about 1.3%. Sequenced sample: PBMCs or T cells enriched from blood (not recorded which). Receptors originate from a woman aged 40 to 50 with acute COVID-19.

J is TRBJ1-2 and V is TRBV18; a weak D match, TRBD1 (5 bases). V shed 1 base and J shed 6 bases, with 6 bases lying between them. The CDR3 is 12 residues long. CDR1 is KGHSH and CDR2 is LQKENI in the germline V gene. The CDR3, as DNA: TGTGCCAGCTCACCACAGGGGAATGGCTACACCTTC. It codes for CASSPQGNGYTF.

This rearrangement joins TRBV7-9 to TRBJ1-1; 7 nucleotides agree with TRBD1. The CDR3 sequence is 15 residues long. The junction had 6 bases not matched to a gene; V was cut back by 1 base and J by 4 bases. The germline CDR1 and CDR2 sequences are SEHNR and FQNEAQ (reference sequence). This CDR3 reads CASSLVVGGSTEAFF. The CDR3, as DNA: TGTGCCAGCAGCTTAGTGGTAGGGGGCAGCACTGAAGCTTTCTTT.

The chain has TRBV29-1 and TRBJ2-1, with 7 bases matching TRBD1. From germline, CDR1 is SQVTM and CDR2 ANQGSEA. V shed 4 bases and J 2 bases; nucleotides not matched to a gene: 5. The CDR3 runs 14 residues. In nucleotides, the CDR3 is TGCAGCGTTGGGGGGACAGACACCTACAATGAGCAGTTCTTC. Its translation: CSVGGTDTYNEQFF.

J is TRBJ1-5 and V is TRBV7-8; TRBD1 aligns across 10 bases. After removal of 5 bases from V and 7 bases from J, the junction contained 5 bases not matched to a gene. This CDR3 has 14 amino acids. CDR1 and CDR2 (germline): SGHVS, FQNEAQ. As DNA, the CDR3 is TGTGCCAGCAGCCCCTGGACAGGGGGACAGCCCCAGCATTTT. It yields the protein CASSPWTGGQPQHF.

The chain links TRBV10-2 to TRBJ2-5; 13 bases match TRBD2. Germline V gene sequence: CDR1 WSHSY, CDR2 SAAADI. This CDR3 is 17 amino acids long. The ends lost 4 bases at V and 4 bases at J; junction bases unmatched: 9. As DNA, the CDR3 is TGCGCCAGCAGTGTCGGGACTAGCGGGGCCTGGGGAGAGACCCAGTACTTC. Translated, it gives CASSVGTSGAWGETQYF.

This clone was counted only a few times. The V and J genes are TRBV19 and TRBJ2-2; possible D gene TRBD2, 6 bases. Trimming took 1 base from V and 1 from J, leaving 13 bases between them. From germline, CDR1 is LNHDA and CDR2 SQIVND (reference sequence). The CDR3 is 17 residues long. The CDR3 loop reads CASSIVGLALNTGELFF. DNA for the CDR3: TGTGCCAGTAGTATAGTCGGGCTAGCGTTGAACACCGGGGAGCTGTTTTTT.

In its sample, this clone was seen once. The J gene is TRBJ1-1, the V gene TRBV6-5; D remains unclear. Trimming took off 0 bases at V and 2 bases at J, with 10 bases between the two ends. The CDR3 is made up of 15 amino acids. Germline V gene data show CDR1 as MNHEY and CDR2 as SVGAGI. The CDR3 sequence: CASSYSKSPNTEAFF. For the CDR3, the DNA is TGTGCCAGCAGTTACTCTAAGAGCCCTAACACTGAAGCTTTCTTT.

CDR3 DNA: TGTGCCAGCAGCTTAGGAGGACTAACCTTCCAAGAGACCCAGTACTTC. Residues: CASSLGGLTFQETQYF. V gene TRBV7-2 combines with J gene TRBJ2-5; D may be TRBD2 (6 bases). V shed 1 base and J shed 1 base, with 13 bases lying between them. The CDR3 contains 16 residues. Germline V gene data show CDR1 as SGHTA and CDR2 as FQGNSA. The whole variable domain, filled in from reference TRBV7-2 and TRBJ2-5, reads GAGVSQSPSNKVTEKGKDVELRCDPISGHTALYWYRQSLGQGLEFLIYFQGNSAPDKSGLPSDRFSAERTGGSVSTLTIQRTQQEDSAVYLCASSLGGLTFQETQYFGPGTRLLVL.

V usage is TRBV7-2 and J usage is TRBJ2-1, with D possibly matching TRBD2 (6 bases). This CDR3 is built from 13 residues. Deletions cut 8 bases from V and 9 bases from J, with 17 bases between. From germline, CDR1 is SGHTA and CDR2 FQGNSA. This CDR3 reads CASGSRRGFEQFF. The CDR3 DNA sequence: TGTGCCAGCGGTTCAAGGAGGGGTTTTGAGCAGTTCTTC. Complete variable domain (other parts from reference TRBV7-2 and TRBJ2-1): GAGVSQSPSNKVTEKGKDVELRCDPISGHTALYWYRQSLGQGLEFLIYFQGNSAPDKSGLPSDRFSAERTGGSVSTLTIQRTQQEDSAVYLCASGSRRGFEQFFGPGTRLTVL.

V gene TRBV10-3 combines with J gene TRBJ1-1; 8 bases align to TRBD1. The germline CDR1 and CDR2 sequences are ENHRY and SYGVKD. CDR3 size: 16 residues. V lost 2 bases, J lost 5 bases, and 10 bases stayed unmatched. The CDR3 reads CAISEGRGRITTEAFF. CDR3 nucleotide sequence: TGTGCCATCAGTGAGGGCAGGGGGCGGATTACTACTGAAGCTTTCTTT.

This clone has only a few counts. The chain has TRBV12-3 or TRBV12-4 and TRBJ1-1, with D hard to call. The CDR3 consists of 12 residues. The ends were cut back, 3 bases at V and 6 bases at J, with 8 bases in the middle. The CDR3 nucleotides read TGTGCCAGCAGTTTCCCGGTCTCTGAAGCTTTCTTT. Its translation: CASSFPVSEAFF.

Here the CDR3 DNA reads TGTGCCAGCAGCCCCAGACAGGCCACCGGGGAGCTGTTTTTT. Protein product: CASSPRQATGELFF. The chain employs TRBV7-9 and TRBJ2-2, with D possibly matching TRBD1 (6 bases). The germline CDR1 and CDR2 sequences are SEHNR and FQNEAQ (reference sequence). The CDR3 is made up of 14 amino acids. Trimming removed 5 bases at V and 4 bases at J, with 11 bases between.

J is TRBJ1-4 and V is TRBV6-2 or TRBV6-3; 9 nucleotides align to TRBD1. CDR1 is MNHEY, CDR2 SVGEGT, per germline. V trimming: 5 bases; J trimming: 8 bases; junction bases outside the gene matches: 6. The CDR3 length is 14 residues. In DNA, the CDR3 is TGTGCCAGCAGTCCCGGGACAGGGACAGAAAAACTGTTTTTT. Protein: CASSPGTGTEKLFF.

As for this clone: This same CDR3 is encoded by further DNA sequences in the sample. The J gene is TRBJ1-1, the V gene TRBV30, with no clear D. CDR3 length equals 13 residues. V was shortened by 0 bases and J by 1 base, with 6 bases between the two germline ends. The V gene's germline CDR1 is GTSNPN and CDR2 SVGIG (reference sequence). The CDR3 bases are TGTGCCTGGAGTGTGGGAGGGAACACTGAAGCTTTCTTT. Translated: CAWSVGGNTEAFF.

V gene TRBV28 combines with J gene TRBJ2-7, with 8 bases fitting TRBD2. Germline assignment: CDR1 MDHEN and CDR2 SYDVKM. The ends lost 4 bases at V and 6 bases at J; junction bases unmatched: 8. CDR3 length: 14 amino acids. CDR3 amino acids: CASSWGGGRIEQYF. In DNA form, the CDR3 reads TGTGCCAGCAGTTGGGGGGGCGGGAGGATCGAGCAGTACTTC.

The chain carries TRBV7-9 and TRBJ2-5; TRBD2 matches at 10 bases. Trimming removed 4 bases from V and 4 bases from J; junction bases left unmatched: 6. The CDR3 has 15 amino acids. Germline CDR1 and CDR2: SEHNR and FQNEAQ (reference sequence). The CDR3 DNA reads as TGTGCCAGCAGCTCAAGCGGGGGGGTCTCAGAGACCCAGTACTTC. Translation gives CASSSSGGVSETQYF.

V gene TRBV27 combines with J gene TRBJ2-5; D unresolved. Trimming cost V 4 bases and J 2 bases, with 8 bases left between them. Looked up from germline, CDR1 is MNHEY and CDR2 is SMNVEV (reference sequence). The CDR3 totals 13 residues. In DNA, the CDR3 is TGTGCCAGCAGTTCCCTACTACAAGAGACCCAGTACTTC. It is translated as CASSSLLQETQYF.

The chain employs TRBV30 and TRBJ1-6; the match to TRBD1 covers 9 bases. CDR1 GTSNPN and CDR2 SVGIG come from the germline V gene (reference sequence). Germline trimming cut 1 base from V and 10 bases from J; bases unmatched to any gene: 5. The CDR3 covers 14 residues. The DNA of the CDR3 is TGTGCCTGGAGTGGGGGACAGGGAGGGTCACCCCTCCACTTT. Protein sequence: CAWSGGQGGSPLHF.